This T cell receptor (beta chain) was observed in a study of blood T cell repertoires in COVID-19. Study-wide context: Donors in the United States, Italy and Spain gave samples during acute or convalescent COVID-19.

Assay used: immunoSEQ multiplex PCR; TCRdb lists only in-frame clones, some missing. This table has approximately 60,000 clones, about 82% appearing once. CDR3 length: 13 residues. Germline V gene lookup returns CDR1 SGHNT and CDR2 YENEEA. Trimming pared 3 bases from V and 4 bases from J, leaving 9 bases between. The sample was peripheral blood. The sequence was obtained from a human donor in a cohort sampled during active COVID-19. This rearrangement joins TRBV11-3 to TRBJ2-5; perhaps TRBD2 as D (6 bases). CDR3 loop: CASSFGGGETQYF. In DNA form, the CDR3 reads TGTGCCAGCAGCTTCGGGGGAGGAGAGACCCAGTACTTC.